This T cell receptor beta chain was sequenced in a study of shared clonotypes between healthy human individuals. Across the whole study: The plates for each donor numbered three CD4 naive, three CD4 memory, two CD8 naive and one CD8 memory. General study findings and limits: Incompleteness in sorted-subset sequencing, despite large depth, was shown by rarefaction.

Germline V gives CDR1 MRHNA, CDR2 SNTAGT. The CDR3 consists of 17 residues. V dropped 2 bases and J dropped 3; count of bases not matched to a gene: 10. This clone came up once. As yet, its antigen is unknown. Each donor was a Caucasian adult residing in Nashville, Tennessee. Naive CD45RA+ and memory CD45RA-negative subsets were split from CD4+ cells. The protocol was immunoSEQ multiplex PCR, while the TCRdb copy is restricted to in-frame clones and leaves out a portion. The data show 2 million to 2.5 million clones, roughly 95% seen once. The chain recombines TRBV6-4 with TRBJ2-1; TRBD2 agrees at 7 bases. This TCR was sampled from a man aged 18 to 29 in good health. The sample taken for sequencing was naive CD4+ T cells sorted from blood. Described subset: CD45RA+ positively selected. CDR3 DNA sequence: TGTGCCAGCAGTGACCATAAGCGGGACGGGAACTACAATGAGCAGTTCTTC. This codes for CASSDHKRDGNYNEQFF.